The rows below give T cell receptor beta chains drawn from one sample of a study of response to subunit inactivated influenza vaccine. TCRdb reprocessed the RT-PCR reads with MiXCR, giving one entry per CDR3 protein. The table records some 540,000 distinct CDR3 sequences, 20% to 25% of them present only once. The same specimen was also included in a second study, on T cells expressing NK-cell markers.

Sequencing used CD4+ T cells sorted from PBMCs, obtained about 12 days after vaccination. All receptors come from a man aged 45-65 years who received an inactivated influenza vaccine. Both conserved end residues are trimmed from each CDR3.

TRBJ1-6,TRBV7-2,ASSLVADRSPLH
TRBJ1-5,TRBV6-2/TRBV6-3,ASSYPKQGALPNQPQH
TRBJ1-2,TRBV20-1,SARDLLARGYT
TRBJ2-3,TRBV6-1,ASSRLRGGTDTQY
TRBJ1-2,TRBV6-5,ASSPNRGGYT
TRBJ2-2,TRBV12-3/TRBV12-4,ASSWTSGGSGELF
TRBJ2-2,TRBV6-5,ASSYNRFRQMKNTGELF
TRBJ1-1,TRBV20-1,SARDHTVTEAF
TRBJ2-1,TRBV12-3/TRBV12-4,ASSPQGARYNEQF
TRBJ1-4,TRBV20-1,SLSKGQGSEKLF
TRBJ2-3,TRBV3-1,ASSHVDTQY
TRBJ1-2,TRBV10-3,AISDLGGKPYGYT
TRBJ1-2,TRBV11-2,ASSLHQTYGYT
TRBJ2-1,TRBV4-2,ASSQDPRNEQF
TRBJ2-3,TRBV6-2/TRBV6-3,ASSYSTTSGGWATDTQY
TRBJ2-4,TRBV11-2,ASSQIREGAFSAKNIQY
TRBJ1-4,TRBV5-1,ASSPETGRSEKLF
TRBJ1-5,TRBV4-3,ASSQEALGNQPQH
TRBJ1-1,TRBV5-1,ASSLVGQVPEAF
TRBJ1-1,TRBV4-1,ASSQSRVVNTEAF
TRBJ1-2,TRBV4-1,ASSQAGVGNYGYT
TRBJ1-3,TRBV3-1,ASSQGQLPGNTIY
TRBJ2-1,TRBV11-2,ASSPSGGRATL
TRBJ1-2,TRBV28,ASSQGQGNYGYT
TRBJ1-6,TRBV3-1,ASSQGQGGLINSPLH
TRBJ2-7,TRBV4-1,ASSQDSGDSYEQY
TRBJ2-3,TRBV4-2,ASSQRGPDTQY
TRBJ2-3,TRBV20-1,SAREASGGGYTQY
TRBJ2-5,TRBV4-3,ASSLFYPETQY
TRBJ2-1,TRBV5-5,ASSLRTSVYNEQF
TRBJ2-1,TRBV29-1,SVVGGAYNEQF
TRBJ1-1,TRBV20-1,SAREGAGNTEAF
TRBJ2-3,TRBV12-3/TRBV12-4,AIQTGTGAIDTQY
TRBJ1-4,TRBV6-6,PQLSGKLF
TRBJ2-3,TRBV4-3,ASSQRQGLYTDTQY
TRBJ2-7,TRBV12-3/TRBV12-4,ASSPGGTTYEQY
TRBJ2-5,TRBV7-8,ASSRSPGLLETQY
TRBJ2-2,TRBV9,ASSVATGATNTGELF
TRBJ1-2,TRBV7-8,ASSPRADREGFNYGYT
TRBJ1-4,TRBV2,ASSEGGGLWAEKLF
TRBJ2-1,TRBV21-1,ASSPRLKTSGVTNEQF
TRBJ1-1,TRBV20-1,CARDWRIPGQGKNTEAF
TRBJ2-1,TRBV7-2,ASSGRTSGSYNEQF
TRBJ2-1,TRBV10-2,ASSEIPAGGKNEQF
TRBJ2-5,TRBV12-3/TRBV12-4,ASTKGLQQETQY
TRBJ2-7,TRBV7-2,ASSLGTDFYEQY
TRBJ2-3,TRBV5-4,ASSLARTGTDTQY
TRBJ2-3,TRBV11-3,ASSSKDRGGDTQY
TRBJ1-1,TRBV20-1,SALLIAEAF
TRBJ2-2,TRBV5-1,ASSYGLAGQTGELF
TRBJ1-1,TRBV7-2,ASSLAGVYTEAF